This TCR beta chain was sequenced in a study of somatic reversion in DOCK8 deficiency (dated by TCRdb to between 2020 and 2021). Turning to the overall study: The study compared the T cell receptor beta repertoires of three groups: DOCK8-deficient patients, DOCK8-revertant patients and healthy volunteers. The DOCK8-deficient patients included in the study had been described in earlier reports. The study set out to investigate how, in DOCK8 deficiency, somatic reversion of pathogenic DOCK8 variants alters lymphocyte differentiation and function. On the study overall, not on this receptor specifically: Whether whole blood or PBMCs served as the source material for each individual sample was not specified in the methods.

Library generation was performed with multiplex PCR. TRB libraries were generated by one-step amplicon PCR from 100 ng genomic DNA using EuroClonality-NGS primers. TRB amplicons were sequenced on Illumina MiSeq instruments with 2 x 250 bp version 2 chemistry. On the authors' methods: Primary TRB sequence analysis and V(D)J annotation were performed with IMGT/HighV-QUEST. VDJtools was used to assess repertoire diversity and composition after nonfunctional clones were removed and samples were downsampled for comparisons between samples. TCRdb reprocessed the public reads (quality trimming at Q25 with fastp, clone calling with MiXCR) and kept in-frame beta chains. Duplicate CDR3 protein sequences are folded into a single record with the most common DNA and genes. Clone size and V and J calls follow TCRdb, not the original study. In all, the sample holds 1,000 to 1,500 distinct CDR3 sequences, and roughly 29% of those were seen once. The biggest ten clones account for roughly 84% of the sample.

Genomic DNA for TCR repertoire analysis was extracted from whole blood samples or from PBMCs. Samples were obtained from a few DOCK8-revertant patients, with some of these patients sampled at multiple time points. As for this clonotype: This receptor's antigen is unknown. Base qualities are not provided; no much larger clone lies one nucleotide away.

Via the germline V gene, CDR1 is SNHLY and CDR2 FYNNEI. Germline trimming: 5 bases from V, 6 bases from J; junction bases outside gene matches: 10. From its cysteine to its phenylalanine, the CDR3 spans 17 amino acids. The read is trimmed to its CDR3 DNA, 51 bases read in frame from base 1. Recombination joined TRBV2 with TRBJ2-2, and TRBD2 matches 12 of the central bases. The sample consisted of peripheral blood. Taken with the paper, the label for cell subset or site translates to: DOCK8-deficient patient with somatic reversion. The receptor's source is a human donor with DOCK8 deficiency. The CDR3 protein sequence reads: CASSHPSGRARSGELFF. The DNA sequence follows: TGTGCCAGCAGTCACCCTAGCGGGAGGGCCCGATCCGGGGAGCTGTTTTTT.